These 27 T cell receptor beta chains originate from one sample sequenced in a study of blood T cell repertoires in COVID-19. Using immunoSEQ multiplex PCR, the repertoire was profiled, and TCRdb retains in-frame clones only, with some absent. The data show roughly 80,000 clones, with approximately 90% seen just once and under 2% held by the top ten. The sequenced sample consisted of peripheral blood. The source of these receptors is a man between 60 and 75 years old with acute or convalescent COVID-19.

The chain uses TRBV5-5 and TRBJ2-3; 10 bases align to TRBD2. Losses at the gene ends were 3 bases for V and 5 bases for J; bases not matched to a gene: 6. Germline V lookup: CDR1 SGHKS, CDR2 YYEKEE (reference sequence). This CDR3 has 15 amino acids. CDR3 DNA sequence: TGTGCCAGCAGCTCGAACGGACTAGCGGAAGATACGCAGTATTTT. Translated: CASSSNGLAEDTQYF.

CDR3 in amino acids: CASSYRGGENQPQHF. Here the CDR3 DNA reads TGTGCCAGCAGTTACAGGGGCGGGGAGAATCAGCCCCAGCATTTT. This sequence joins TRBV6-5 and TRBJ1-5; maybe TRBD1 (5 bases). The V end lost 2 bases, the J end lost 4 bases, and 12 bases lay between the germline ends. Germline V gives CDR1 MNHEY, CDR2 SVGAGI. The CDR3 extends over 15 amino acids.

This clone was detected only once. This rearrangement joins TRBV5-4 to TRBJ2-3; 11 nucleotides match TRBD2. This CDR3 has 15 amino acids. The germline V gene encodes CDR1 SGHNT and CDR2 YYREEE (reference sequence). Trimming at V came to 4 bases and at J to 2 bases, leaving 3 bases not matched to a gene. The CDR3, as DNA: TGTGCCAGCAGCCCGGGACTAGCGGACACAGATACGCAGTATTTT. Translated, it gives CASSPGLADTDTQYF.

This chain uses TRBV30 with TRBJ2-7, with D maybe TRBD1 (5 bases). The germline V and J ends were trimmed by 2 bases and 4 bases, with 9 bases remaining between them. The CDR3 totals 12 residues. Germline V CDR1 and CDR2: GTSNPN, SVGIG (reference sequence). The CDR3 spells CAWSRQIYEQYF. CDR3 sequence (DNA): TGTGCCTGGAGTAGACAGATTTACGAGCAGTACTTC. Full variable domain (outside the CDR3, taken from reference TRBV30 and TRBJ2-7): SQTIHQWPATLVQPVGSPLSLECTVEGTSNPNLYWYRQAAGRGLQLLFYSVGIGQISSEVPQNLSASRPQDRQFILSSKKLLLSDSGFYLCAWSRQIYEQYFGPGTRLTVT.

As for this clone: The CDR3 ends on some other residue instead of the conserved phenylalanine or tryptophan, so this is likely a read error. The limits of the CDR3 on the DNA are not certain, so only TCRdb's listed CDR3 is given. The chain uses TRBV12-3 or TRBV12-4 and TRBJ2-7; the DNA was not compared with TRBD2, the D call given in the table. The CDR3 totals 10 residues, both ends included. The CDR3 spells CASSFLYLSS.

V gene TRBV12-2 combines with J gene TRBJ2-1; TRBD2 is the table's D call, not checked against the DNA. TRBV12-2 is noted as a pseudogene. This CDR3 spans 15 amino acids. This CDR3 reads CASRTTGTRGDEQFF. The CDR3 DNA reads TGTGCAAGTCGCACCACCGGGACTAGGGGCGATGAGCAGTTCTTC.

This clone was observed a few times. The chain employs TRBV5-4 and TRBJ1-1, with 7 bases matching TRBD1. The CDR3 loop spans 15 amino acids. Germline V gene lookup returns CDR1 SGHNT and CDR2 YYREEE (reference sequence). V lost 4 bases, J lost 1 base, and 7 bases stayed unmatched. CDR3: CASSVTGTGNTEAFF. CDR3 DNA sequence: TGTGCCAGCAGCGTGACAGGGACCGGGAACACTGAAGCTTTCTTT. The variable domain in full, with the rest retrieved from reference TRBV5-4 and TRBJ1-1, is ETGVTQSPTHLIKTRGQQVTLRCSSQSGHNTVSWYQQALGQGPQFIFQYYREEENGRGNFPPRFSGLQFPNYSSELNVNALELDDSALYLCASSVTGTGNTEAFFGQGTRLTVV.

The chain's CDR3 is CASSLVAREGNSPLHF. The CDR3 region has the DNA TGCGCCAGCAGCTTGGTCGCCAGGGAAGGTAATTCACCCCTCCACTTT. The chain links TRBV5-1 to TRBJ1-6; possible D gene TRBD1, 5 bases. The V gene lost 0 bases and the J gene lost 6 bases, with 13 bases spanning the gap. Germline assignment: CDR1 SGHRS and CDR2 YFSETQ. The CDR3 has 16 residues.

The chain combines TRBV7-9 with TRBJ1-2, with 8 bases identical to TRBD1. CDR1 is SEHNR, CDR2 FQNEAQ, per germline (reference sequence). The V segment lost 5 bases and the J segment 6 bases; nucleotides outside the gene matches: 2. The length of the CDR3 is 12 residues. The CDR3 spells CASSRDRNGYTF. In DNA form, the CDR3 reads TGTGCCAGCAGCCGGGACAGGAATGGCTACACCTTC.

The chain is built from TRBV24-1 and TRBJ1-5; D call uncertain. Per the germline V gene, CDR1 is KGHDR and CDR2 is SFDVKD. Trimming cost V 9 bases and J 5 bases, with 13 bases left between them. This CDR3 contains 13 residues. The CDR3, as DNA: TGTGCCACCCAGAGAGGGATTGATCAGCCCCAGCATTTT. Protein product: CATQRGIDQPQHF.

The V and J genes are TRBV5-4 and TRBJ2-1; maybe TRBD2 (5 bases). Per the germline V gene, CDR1 is SGHNT and CDR2 is YYREEE (reference sequence). Trimming took 0 bases from V and 0 from J, leaving 10 bases between them. CDR3 size: 16 residues. As DNA, the CDR3 is TGTGCCAGCAGCTTGGAGGGCGGGCCCTCCTACAATGAGCAGTTCTTC. Amino acids: CASSLEGGPSYNEQFF.

The chain is built from TRBV9 and TRBJ1-3; TRBD1 matches 9 bases. This CDR3 spans 13 amino acids. V dropped 7 bases and J dropped 1; count of bases not matched to a gene: 0. From germline, CDR1 is SGDLS and CDR2 YYNGEE. The CDR3 here is CASGTGSGNTIYF. CDR3 coding DNA: TGTGCCAGCGGGACAGGGTCTGGAAACACCATATATTTT.

The V call is TRBV11-2, the J call TRBJ2-7, with D possibly being TRBD2 (6 bases). The CDR3 sequence is 14 residues long. Germline CDR1 and CDR2: SGHAT and FQNNGV. Between the trimmed V and J ends, which lost 5 bases and 4 bases, there was a span of 15 bases. As DNA, the CDR3 is TGTGCCAGCAGCCCAAGTCAACTAGCTTACGAGCAGTACTTC. Residues: CASSPSQLAYEQYF.

The chain has TRBV7-9 and TRBJ2-2; the match to TRBD1 covers 10 bases. J was trimmed by 4 bases and V by 4 bases; bases with no gene match: 9. The CDR3 is 17 amino acids. CDR1 SEHNR and CDR2 FQNEAQ come from the germline V gene (reference sequence). The CDR3 spells CASSSQLRDRGTGELFF. In DNA form, the CDR3 reads TGTGCCAGCAGCTCACAACTCCGGGACAGGGGCACCGGGGAGCTGTTTTTT.

The genes are TRBV24-1 and TRBJ2-2; D is possibly TRBD2 (5 bases). Trimming took 9 bases from V and 0 from J, leaving 10 bases between them. Germline V gene data show CDR1 as KGHDR and CDR2 as SFDVKD. The CDR3 covers 14 residues. CDR3 amino acids: CATGVGANTGELFF. The CDR3 coding sequence is TGTGCCACCGGGGTCGGGGCGAACACCGGGGAGCTGTTTTTT.

The V and J genes are TRBV3-1 (or the pseudogene TRBV3-2) and TRBJ2-5; TRBD2 agrees at 9 bases. Germline-derived CDR1 and CDR2 are LGHDT and YNNKEL (reference sequence). CDR3 length: 14 residues. The J segment lost 3 bases and the V segment lost 3 bases, leaving 2 bases of the junction unmatched. CDR3 residues: CASSQREGEETQYF. CDR3 sequence (DNA): TGTGCCAGCAGCCAGCGGGAGGGGGAAGAGACCCAGTACTTC.

The gene calls are TRBV29-1 and TRBJ1-1, with D perhaps TRBD1 (6 bases). V shed 5 bases and J shed 8 bases, with 15 bases lying between them. The CDR3 runs to 12 residues. Germline loops: CDR1 SQVTM, CDR2 ANQGSEA. CDR3 DNA: TGCAGCGTTAACGAGGGAGGGGGGGAAGCTTTCTTT. This encodes CSVNEGGGEAFF.

This chain joins TRBV13 and TRBJ2-5; the D is unclear. The CDR3 has 12 residues. V was cut by 4 bases and J by 4 bases, with 7 bases left in between. From germline, CDR1 is PRHDT and CDR2 FYEKMQ (reference sequence). The CDR3 nucleotides read TGTGCCAGCAGCTATTCACTAGAGACCCAGTACTTC. It yields the protein CASSYSLETQYF.

The genes are TRBV11-2 and TRBJ2-7; D is possibly TRBD1 (5 bases). CDR1 SGHAT and CDR2 FQNNGV come from the germline V gene. Trimming cost V 1 base and J 2 bases, with 9 bases left between them. This CDR3 has 14 residues. Here the CDR3 reads CASSLVRDTYEQYF. The CDR3 DNA follows: TGTGCCAGCAGCTTAGTCAGGGATACCTACGAGCAGTACTTC.

The DNA for the CDR3 is TGTGCCAGCAGCCCCCCAGGGCTCCTAACCTCTGGGGCCAACGTCCTGACTTTC. It is translated as CASSPPGLLTSGANVLTF. This chain connects TRBV3-1 (or the pseudogene TRBV3-2) to TRBJ2-6; D perhaps matches TRBD1 (5 bases). The CDR3 is 18 residues long. Germline CDR1 reads LGHDT; CDR2 reads YNNKEL (reference sequence). Trimming removed 4 bases at V and 0 bases at J, with 16 bases between.

The CDR3 region has the DNA TGTGCCACCAGTGACCCCGGTGGGACTAGCGGGAGGCGAGATACGCAGTATTTT. Protein: CATSDPGGTSGRRDTQYF. V gene TRBV24-1 combines with J gene TRBJ2-3, with 15 bases fitting TRBD2. The CDR3 totals 18 residues. The junction had 9 bases not matched to a gene; V was cut back by 4 bases and J by 5 bases. Germline V gene lookup returns CDR1 KGHDR and CDR2 SFDVKD.

The chain carries TRBV5-6 and TRBJ1-2, with TRBD1 identical over 9 bases. The CDR3 spans 19 residues. J was trimmed by 3 bases and V by 6 bases; bases with no gene match: 21. Germline assignment: CDR1 SGHDT and CDR2 YYEEEE. The CDR3 sequence: CASIVRPYRGRLGDYGYTF. The CDR3 DNA follows: TGTGCCAGCATCGTAAGGCCTTACAGGGGGCGATTGGGGGACTATGGCTACACCTTC.

V is TRBV7-2 and J is TRBJ2-1; TRBD2 agrees at 8 bases. This CDR3 spans 12 amino acids. V lost 4 bases to trimming and J lost 10 bases; unmatched junction nucleotides: 3. CDR1 is SGHTA and CDR2 is FQGNSA in the germline V gene. The CDR3 nucleotides read TGTGCCAGCAGCTCGCCTAGCGGGGAGCAGTTCTTC. Translating it yields CASSSPSGEQFF.

The genes are TRBV2 and TRBJ2-7, with 8 bases lining up with TRBD1. Losses at the gene ends were 6 bases for V and 3 bases for J; bases not matched to a gene: 7. CDR3 length: 14 amino acids. Germline CDR1 reads SNHLY; CDR2 reads FYNNEI. The CDR3 sequence: CASSPGQVNYEQYF. CDR3 sequence (DNA): TGTGCCAGCAGCCCGGGACAGGTGAACTACGAGCAGTACTTC. Complete variable domain (other parts from reference TRBV2 and TRBJ2-7): EPEVTQTPSHQVTQMGQEVILRCVPISNHLYFYWYRQILGQKVEFLVSFYNNEISEKSEIFDDQFSVERPDGSNFTLKIRSTKLEDSAMYFCASSPGQVNYEQYFGPGTRLTVT.

The V and J genes are TRBV6-5 and TRBJ1-3; no definite D call. V was pared by 5 bases and J by 4 bases, with 12 bases between. CDR1 is MNHEY and CDR2 is SVGAGI in the germline V gene. The CDR3 sequence is 14 residues long. This chain's CDR3 is CASSPGGIGNTIYF. CDR3 nucleotides: TGTGCCAGCAGTCCCGGAGGGATCGGAAACACCATATATTTT.

This clone was observed a single time. This chain uses TRBV7-9 with TRBJ2-7; 8 bases match TRBD2. J gave up 6 bases and V 5 bases, and 6 bases lay outside the gene matches. The CDR3 runs 13 residues. Germline CDR1 and CDR2: SEHNR and FQNEAQ (reference sequence). The chain's CDR3 is CASSPSGGFEQYF. The CDR3 region has the DNA TGTGCCAGCAGCCCCTCGGGAGGGTTCGAGCAGTACTTC.

The J gene is TRBJ2-7, the V gene TRBV3-1 (or the pseudogene TRBV3-2); a weak D match, TRBD2 (5 bases). The CDR3 is made up of 13 amino acids. Germline V gives CDR1 LGHDT, CDR2 YNNKEL (reference sequence). V lost 1 base and J lost 7, with 11 bases in between. The CDR3 loop reads CASSQAPPGEQYF. The CDR3 DNA is TGTGCCAGCAGCCAAGCCCCCCCGGGGGAGCAGTACTTC.